This TCR beta chain is from a study of CD8+CD57+ T cells in acquired aplastic anemia. Overall study context: The study obtained an average of about 3.1 ug of DNA from sorted CD4+ and CD8+ cells. The study, taken as a whole, reports: Controls and patients did not differ significantly in CD8+ Simpson's diversity.

This clonotype was recorded many times. Its antigen remains unidentified. This CDR3 contains 15 residues. The V gene's germline CDR1 is LGHNA and CDR2 YNFKEQ. The V gene lost 1 base and the J gene lost 4 bases, with 13 bases spanning the gap. Genomic DNA served as template for TCR beta VDJ and CDR3 profiling. MiXCR, run by TCRdb on the reads, gives a single entry per CDR3 protein. The sample shows some 140,000 distinct CDR3 sequences, 40% to 45% of them seen only once. This TCR was sampled from a human donor in good health, serving as a control. Material for sequencing was sorted CD4+, CD8+, or CD8+CD57+ T cells (not recorded which) from PBMCs. The J gene is TRBJ1-1, the V gene TRBV4-2, with D possibly TRBD1 on 5 matching bases. The CDR3: CASSQVSREVTEAFF. The CDR3 nucleotides read TGTGCCAGCAGCCAAGTTTCCAGGGAGGTCACTGAAGCTTTCTTT.